This TCR beta chain was found in a study of identical twins. This clonotype showed up just a few times. Its antigen is currently unknown. TCRdb recomputed calls from the 5' RACE reads with MiXCR, one row per CDR3 protein. The sample records roughly 470,000 distinct CDR3 sequences, 13% to 15% being singletons. Trimming removed 2 bases from V and 7 bases from J, with 21 bases in between. The CDR3 sequence is 17 residues long. Germline V gives CDR1 MNHEY, CDR2 SVGAGI. Findings of the study overall: Modelling approaches yielded underestimates of out-of-frame TCR alpha sharing between monozygotic twins. There were fewer insertions in abundant cord blood beta clonotypes, but memory repertoires showed no such pattern.

This sample was also put to use in a study of yellow fever vaccine responses in identical twins.

This chain uses TRBV6-5 with TRBJ2-1, with a tentative D call TRBD1 (5 bases). Input material: CD4+ T cells sorted from blood. The source is a young woman in good health. The DNA for the CDR3 is TGTGCCAGCAGTTACGGTGGTGCAGGGTGGATGGGAAATGAGCAGTTCTTC. It specifies CASSYGGAGWMGNEQFF.